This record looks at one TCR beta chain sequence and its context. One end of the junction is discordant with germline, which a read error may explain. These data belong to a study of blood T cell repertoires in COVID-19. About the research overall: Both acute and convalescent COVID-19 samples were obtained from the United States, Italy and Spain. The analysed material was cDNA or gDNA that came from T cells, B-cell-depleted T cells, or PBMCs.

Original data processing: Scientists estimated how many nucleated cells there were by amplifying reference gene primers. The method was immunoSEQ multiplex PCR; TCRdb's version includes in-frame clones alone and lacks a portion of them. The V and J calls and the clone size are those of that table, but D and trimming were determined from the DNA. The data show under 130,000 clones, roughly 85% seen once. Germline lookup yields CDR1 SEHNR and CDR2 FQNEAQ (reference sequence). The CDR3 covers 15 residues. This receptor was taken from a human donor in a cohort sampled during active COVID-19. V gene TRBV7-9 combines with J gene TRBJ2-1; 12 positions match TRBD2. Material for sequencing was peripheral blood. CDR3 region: CASSLAGGPYNEQFF. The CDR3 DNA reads TGTGCCAGCAGCCTAGCGGGAGGGCCTTACAATGAGCAGTTCTTC.